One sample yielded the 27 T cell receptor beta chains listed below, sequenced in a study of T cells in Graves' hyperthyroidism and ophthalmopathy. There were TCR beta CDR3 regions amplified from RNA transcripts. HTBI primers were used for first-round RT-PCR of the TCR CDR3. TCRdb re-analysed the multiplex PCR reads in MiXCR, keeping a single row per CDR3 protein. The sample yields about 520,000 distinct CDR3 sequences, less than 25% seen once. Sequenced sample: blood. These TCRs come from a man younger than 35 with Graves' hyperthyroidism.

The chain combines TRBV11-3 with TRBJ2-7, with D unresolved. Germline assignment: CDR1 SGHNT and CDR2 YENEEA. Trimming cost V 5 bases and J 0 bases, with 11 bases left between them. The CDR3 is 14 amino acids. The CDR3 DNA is TGTGCCAGCAGCCCCGGTGGCATCTCCTACGAGCAGTACTTC. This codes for CASSPGGISYEQYF. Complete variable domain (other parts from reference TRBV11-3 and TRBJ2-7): EAGVVQSPRYKIIEKKQPVAFWCNPISGHNTLYWYLQNLGQGPELLIRYENEEAVDDSQLPKDRFSAERLKGVDSTLKIQPAELGDSAVYLCASSPGGISYEQYFGPGTRLTVT.

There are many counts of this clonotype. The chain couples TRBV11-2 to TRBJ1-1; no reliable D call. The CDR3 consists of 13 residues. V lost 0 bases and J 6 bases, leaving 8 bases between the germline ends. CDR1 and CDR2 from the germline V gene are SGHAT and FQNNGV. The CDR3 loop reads CASSLDTAAEAFF. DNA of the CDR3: TGTGCCAGCAGCTTAGATACGGCAGCTGAAGCTTTCTTT.

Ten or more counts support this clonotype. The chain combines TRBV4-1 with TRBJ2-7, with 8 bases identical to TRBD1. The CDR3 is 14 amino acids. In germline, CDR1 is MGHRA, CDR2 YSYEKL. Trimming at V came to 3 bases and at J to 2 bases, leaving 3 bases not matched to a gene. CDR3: CASSHGQGTYEQYF. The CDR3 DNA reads TGCGCCAGCAGCCACGGACAGGGCACCTACGAGCAGTACTTC.

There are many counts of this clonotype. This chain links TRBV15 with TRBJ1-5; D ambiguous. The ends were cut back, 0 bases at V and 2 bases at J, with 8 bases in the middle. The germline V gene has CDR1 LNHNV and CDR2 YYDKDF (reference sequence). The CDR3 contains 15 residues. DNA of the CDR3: TGTGCCACCAGCAGAGAGGGCCAGGGCAATCAGCCCCAGCATTTT. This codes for CATSREGQGNQPQHF.

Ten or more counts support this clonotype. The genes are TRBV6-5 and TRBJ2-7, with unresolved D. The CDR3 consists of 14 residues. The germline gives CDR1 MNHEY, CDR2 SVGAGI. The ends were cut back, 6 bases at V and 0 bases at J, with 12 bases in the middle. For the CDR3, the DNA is TGTGCCAGCAGATTGACGGGTAACTCCTACGAGCAGTACTTC. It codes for CASRLTGNSYEQYF.

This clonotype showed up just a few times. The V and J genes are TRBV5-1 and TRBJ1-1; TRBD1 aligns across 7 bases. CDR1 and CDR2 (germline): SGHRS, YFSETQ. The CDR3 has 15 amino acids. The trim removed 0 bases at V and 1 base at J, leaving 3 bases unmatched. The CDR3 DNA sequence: TGCGCCAGCAGCTTGGCGGGACAGTGGAACACTGAAGCTTTCTTT. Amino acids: CASSLAGQWNTEAFF.

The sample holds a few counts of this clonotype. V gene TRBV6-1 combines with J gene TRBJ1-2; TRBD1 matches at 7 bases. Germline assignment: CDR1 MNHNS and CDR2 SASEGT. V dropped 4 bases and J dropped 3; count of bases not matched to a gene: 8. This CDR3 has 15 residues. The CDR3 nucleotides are TGTGCCAGCAGTGCGGACAGGACGCCGTACTATGGCTACACCTTC. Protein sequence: CASSADRTPYYGYTF.

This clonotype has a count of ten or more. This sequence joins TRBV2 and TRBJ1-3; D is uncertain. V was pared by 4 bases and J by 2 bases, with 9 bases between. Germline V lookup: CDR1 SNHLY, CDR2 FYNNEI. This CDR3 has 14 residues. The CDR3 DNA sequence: TGTGCCAGCAGTGGGGTTAGGGCTGGAAACACCATATATTTT. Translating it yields CASSGVRAGNTIYF.

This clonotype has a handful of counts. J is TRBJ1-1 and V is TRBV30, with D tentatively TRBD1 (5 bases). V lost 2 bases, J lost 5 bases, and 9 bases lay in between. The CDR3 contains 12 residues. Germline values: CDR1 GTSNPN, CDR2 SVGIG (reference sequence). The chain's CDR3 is CAWSWGDTEAFF. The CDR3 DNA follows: TGTGCCTGGAGTTGGGGGGATACTGAAGCTTTCTTT.

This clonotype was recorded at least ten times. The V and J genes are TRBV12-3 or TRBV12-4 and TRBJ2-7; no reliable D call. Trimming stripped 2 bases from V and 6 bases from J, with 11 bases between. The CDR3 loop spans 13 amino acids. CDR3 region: CASSLKPLTEQYF. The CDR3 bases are TGTGCCAGCAGTTTAAAGCCCCTGACCGAGCAGTACTTC.

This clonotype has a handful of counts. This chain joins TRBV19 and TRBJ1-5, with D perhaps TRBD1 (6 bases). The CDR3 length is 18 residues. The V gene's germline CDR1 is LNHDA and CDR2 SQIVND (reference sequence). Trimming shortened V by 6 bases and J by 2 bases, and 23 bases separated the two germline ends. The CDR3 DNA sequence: TGTGCCAGTAGCCCACTTACAGGGACGACGGTTCGCAATCAGCCCCAGCATTTT. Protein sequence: CASSPLTGTTVRNQPQHF.

CDR3 region: CASSFGGGLQETQYF. In nucleotides, the CDR3 is TGTGCCAGCAGTTTCGGTGGGGGACTACAAGAGACCCAGTACTTC. The chain couples TRBV28 to TRBJ2-5, with 7 positions matching TRBD2. J gave up 2 bases and V 3 bases, and 6 bases lay outside the gene matches. Germline V gene lookup returns CDR1 MDHEN and CDR2 SYDVKM. There are 15 residues in the CDR3.

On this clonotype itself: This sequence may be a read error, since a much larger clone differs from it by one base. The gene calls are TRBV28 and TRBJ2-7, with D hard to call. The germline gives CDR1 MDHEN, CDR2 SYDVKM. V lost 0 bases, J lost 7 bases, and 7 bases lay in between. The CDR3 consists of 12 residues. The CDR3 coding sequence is TGTGCCAGCAGTTTATGGGTGGGGGAGCAGTACTTC. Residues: CASSLWVGEQYF.

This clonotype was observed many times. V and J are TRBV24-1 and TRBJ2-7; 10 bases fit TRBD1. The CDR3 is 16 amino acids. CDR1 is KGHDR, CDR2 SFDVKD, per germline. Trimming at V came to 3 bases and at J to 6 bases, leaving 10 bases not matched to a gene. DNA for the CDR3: TGTGCCACCAGTGATCCTGGGACAGGGGATTTCGGCGAGCAGTACTTC. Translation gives CATSDPGTGDFGEQYF.

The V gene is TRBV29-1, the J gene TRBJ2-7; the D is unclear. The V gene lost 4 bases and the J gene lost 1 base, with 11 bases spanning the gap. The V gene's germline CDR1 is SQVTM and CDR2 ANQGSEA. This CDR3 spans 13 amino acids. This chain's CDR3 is CSVATDPSYEQYF. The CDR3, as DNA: TGCAGCGTTGCTACTGACCCTTCCTACGAGCAGTACTTC.

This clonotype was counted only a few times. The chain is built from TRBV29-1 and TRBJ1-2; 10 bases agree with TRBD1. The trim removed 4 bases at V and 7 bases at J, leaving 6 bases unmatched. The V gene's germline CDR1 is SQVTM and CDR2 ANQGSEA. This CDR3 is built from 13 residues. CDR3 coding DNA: TGCAGCGTTGCCTGGACAGGGGGTCCTGGCTACACCTTC. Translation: CSVAWTGGPGYTF.

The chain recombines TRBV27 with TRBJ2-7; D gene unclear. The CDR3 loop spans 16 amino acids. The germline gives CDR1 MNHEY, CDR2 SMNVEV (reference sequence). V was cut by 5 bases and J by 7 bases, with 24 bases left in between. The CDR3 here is CASSPKVTAMGWEQYF. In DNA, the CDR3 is TGTGCCAGCAGTCCGAAAGTGACGGCTATGGGATGGGAGCAGTACTTC.

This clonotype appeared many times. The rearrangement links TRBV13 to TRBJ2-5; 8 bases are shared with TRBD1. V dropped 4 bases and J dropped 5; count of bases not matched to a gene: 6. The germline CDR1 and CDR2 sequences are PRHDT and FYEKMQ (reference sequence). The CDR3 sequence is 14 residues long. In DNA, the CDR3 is TGTGCCAGCAGCTCGAGACAGGGGAGGGAGACCCAGTACTTC. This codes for CASSSRQGRETQYF. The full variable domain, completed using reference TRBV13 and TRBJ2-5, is AAGVIQSPRHLIKEKRETATLKCYPIPRHDTVYWYQQGPGQDPQFLISFYEKMQSDKGSIPDRFSAQQFSDYHSELNMSSLELGDSALYFCASSSRQGRETQYFGPGTRLLVL.

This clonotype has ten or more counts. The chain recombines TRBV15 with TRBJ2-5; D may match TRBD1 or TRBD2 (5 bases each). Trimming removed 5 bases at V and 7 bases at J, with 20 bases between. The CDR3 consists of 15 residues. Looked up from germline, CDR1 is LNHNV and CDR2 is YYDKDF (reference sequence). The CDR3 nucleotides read TGTGCCACCAGCTCCCCGGGACGGCGATTCGGGACCCAGTACTTC. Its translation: CATSSPGRRFGTQYF.

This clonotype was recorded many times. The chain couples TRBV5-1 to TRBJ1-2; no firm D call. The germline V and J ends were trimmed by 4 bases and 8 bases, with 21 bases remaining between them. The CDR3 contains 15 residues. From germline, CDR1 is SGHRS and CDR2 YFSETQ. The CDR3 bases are TGCGCCAGCAGCCAAGGCAGCAATACCCTCGGGGGCTACACCTTC. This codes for CASSQGSNTLGGYTF. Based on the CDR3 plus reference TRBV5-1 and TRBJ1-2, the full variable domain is KAGVTQTPRYLIKTRGQQVTLSCSPISGHRSVSWYQQTPGQGLQFLFEYFSETQRNKGNFPGRFSGRQFSNSRSEMNVSTLELGDSALYLCASSQGSNTLGGYTFGSGTRLTVV.

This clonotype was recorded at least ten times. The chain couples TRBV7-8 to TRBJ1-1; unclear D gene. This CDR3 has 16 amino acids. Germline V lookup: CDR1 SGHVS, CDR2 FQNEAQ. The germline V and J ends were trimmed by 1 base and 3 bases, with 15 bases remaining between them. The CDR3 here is CASSLDPGRRYTEAFF. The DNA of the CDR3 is TGTGCCAGCAGCTTAGATCCGGGGAGGAGGTACACTGAAGCTTTCTTT.

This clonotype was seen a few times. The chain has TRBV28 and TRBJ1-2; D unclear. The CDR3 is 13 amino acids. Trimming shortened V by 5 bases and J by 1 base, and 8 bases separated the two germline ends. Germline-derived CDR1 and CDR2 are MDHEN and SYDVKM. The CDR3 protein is CASSNDGNYGYTF. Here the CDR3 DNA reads TGTGCCAGCAGTAATGACGGTAACTATGGCTACACCTTC.

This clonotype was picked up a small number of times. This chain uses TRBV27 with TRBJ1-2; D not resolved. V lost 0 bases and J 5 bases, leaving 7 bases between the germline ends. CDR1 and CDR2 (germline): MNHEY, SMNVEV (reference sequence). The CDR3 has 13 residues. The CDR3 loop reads CASSLSQSYGYTF. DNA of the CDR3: TGTGCCAGCAGTTTATCGCAAAGTTATGGCTACACCTTC.

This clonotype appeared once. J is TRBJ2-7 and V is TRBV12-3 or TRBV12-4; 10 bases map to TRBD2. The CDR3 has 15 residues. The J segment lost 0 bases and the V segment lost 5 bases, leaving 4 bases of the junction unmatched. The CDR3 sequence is CASSDSGRHSYEQYF. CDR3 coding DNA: TGTGCCAGCAGTGATAGCGGGAGGCACTCCTACGAGCAGTACTTC.

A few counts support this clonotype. CDR3 nucleotide sequence: TGTGCCAGCAGCCAAGGTGGGGGGTTCACTGAAGCTTTCTTT. Its translation: CASSQGGGFTEAFF. The chain couples TRBV14 to TRBJ1-1; tentatively, D is TRBD1 (5 bases). The CDR3 loop spans 14 amino acids. Germline lookup yields CDR1 SGHDN and CDR2 FVKESK. V was pared by 1 base and J by 4 bases, with 10 bases between.

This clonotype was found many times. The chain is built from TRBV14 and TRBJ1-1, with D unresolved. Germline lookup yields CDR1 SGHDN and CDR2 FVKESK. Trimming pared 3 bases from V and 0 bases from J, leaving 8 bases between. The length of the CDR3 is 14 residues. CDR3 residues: CASSHDVMNTEAFF. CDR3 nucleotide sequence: TGTGCCAGCAGCCACGACGTCATGAACACTGAAGCTTTCTTT.

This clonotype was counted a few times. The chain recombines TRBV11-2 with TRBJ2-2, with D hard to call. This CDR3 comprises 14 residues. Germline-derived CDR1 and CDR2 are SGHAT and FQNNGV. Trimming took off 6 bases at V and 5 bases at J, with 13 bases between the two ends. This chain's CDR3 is CASRPNPGTGELFF. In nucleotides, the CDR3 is TGTGCCAGCAGGCCTAATCCGGGTACCGGGGAGCTGTTTTTT.